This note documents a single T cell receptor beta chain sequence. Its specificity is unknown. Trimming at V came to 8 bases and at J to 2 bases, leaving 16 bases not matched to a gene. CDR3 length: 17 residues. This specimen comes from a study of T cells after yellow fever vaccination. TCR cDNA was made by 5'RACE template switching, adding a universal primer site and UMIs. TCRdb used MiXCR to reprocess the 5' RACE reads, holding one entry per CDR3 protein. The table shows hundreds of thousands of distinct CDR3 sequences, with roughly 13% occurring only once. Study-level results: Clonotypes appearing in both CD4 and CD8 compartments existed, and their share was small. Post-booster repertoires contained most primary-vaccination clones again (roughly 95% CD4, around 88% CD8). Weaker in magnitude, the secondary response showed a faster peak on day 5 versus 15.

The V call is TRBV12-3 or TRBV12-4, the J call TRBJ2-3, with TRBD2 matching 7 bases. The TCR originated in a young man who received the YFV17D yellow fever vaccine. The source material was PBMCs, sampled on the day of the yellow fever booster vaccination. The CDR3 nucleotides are TGTGCCAGCTCTTCCCAGGGTCGGCTAGCGGTCACAGATACGCAGTATTTT. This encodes CASSSQGRLAVTDTQYF.